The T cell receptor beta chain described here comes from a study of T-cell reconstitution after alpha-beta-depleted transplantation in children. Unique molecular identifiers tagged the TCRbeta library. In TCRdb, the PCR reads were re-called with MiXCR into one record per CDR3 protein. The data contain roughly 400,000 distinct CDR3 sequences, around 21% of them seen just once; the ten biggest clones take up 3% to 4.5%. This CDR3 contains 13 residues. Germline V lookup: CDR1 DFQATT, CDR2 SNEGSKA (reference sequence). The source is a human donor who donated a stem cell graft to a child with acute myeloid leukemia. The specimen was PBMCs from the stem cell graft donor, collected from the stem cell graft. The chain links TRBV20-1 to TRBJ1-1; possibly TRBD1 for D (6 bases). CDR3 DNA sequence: TGCAGCGCCAAAGGGGGGCAGATCACTGAAGCTTTCTTT. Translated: CSAKGGQITEAFF.